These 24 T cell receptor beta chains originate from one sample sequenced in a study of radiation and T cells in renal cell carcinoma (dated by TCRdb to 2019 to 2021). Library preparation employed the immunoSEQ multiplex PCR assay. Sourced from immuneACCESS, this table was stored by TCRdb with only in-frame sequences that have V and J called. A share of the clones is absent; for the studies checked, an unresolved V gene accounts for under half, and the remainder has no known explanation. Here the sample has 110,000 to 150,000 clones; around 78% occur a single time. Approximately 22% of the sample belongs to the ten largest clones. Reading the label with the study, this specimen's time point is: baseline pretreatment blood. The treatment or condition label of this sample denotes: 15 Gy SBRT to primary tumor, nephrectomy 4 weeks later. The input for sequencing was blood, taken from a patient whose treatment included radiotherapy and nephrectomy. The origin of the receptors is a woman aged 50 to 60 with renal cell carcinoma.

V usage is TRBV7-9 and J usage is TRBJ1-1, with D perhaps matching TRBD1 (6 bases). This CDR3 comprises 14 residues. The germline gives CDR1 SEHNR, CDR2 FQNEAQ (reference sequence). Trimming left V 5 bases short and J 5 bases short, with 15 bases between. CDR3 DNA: TGTGCCAGCAGCGGGATGGAAAGGGGGACTGAAGCTTTCTTT. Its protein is CASSGMERGTEAFF.

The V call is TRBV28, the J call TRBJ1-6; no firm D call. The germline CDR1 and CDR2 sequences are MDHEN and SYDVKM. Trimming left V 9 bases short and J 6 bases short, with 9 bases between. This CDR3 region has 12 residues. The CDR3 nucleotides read TGTGCCAGTTTCTCGGTTAATTCACCCCTCCACTTT. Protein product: CASFSVNSPLHF.

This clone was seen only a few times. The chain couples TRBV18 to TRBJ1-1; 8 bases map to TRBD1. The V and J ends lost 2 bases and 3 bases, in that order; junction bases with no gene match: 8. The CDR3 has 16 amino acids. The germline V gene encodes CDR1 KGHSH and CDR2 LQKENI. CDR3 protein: CASSPSGTGVHTEAFF. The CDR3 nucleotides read TGTGCCAGCTCACCATCGGGGACAGGCGTGCACACTGAAGCTTTCTTT.

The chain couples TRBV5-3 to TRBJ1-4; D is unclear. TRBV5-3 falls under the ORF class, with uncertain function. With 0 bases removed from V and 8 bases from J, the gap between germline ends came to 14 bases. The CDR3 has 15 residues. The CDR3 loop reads CARSLEFRVREKLFF. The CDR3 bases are TGTGCCAGAAGCTTGGAATTTCGGGTTCGAGAAAAACTGTTTTTT.

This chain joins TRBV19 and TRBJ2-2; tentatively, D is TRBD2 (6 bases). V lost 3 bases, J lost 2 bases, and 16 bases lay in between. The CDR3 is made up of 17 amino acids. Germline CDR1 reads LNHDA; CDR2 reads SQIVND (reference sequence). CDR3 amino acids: CASSIRPGTSNTGELFF. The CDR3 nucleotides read TGTGCCAGTAGTATTCGCCCGGGGACTTCCAACACCGGGGAGCTGTTTTTT.

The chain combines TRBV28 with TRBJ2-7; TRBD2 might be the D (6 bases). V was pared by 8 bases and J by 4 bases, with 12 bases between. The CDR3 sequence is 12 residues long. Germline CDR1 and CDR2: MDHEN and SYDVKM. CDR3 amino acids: CASSRRGYEQYF. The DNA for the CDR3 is TGTGCCAGCTCTCGTCGGGGGTACGAGCAGTACTTC.

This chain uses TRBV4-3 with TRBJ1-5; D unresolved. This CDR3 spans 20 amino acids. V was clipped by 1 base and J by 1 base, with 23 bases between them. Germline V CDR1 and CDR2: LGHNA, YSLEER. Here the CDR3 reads CASSQVPTRAGKYSNQPQHF. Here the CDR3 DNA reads TGCGCCAGCAGCCAAGTCCCCACGAGGGCAGGCAAATACAGCAATCAGCCCCAGCATTTT.

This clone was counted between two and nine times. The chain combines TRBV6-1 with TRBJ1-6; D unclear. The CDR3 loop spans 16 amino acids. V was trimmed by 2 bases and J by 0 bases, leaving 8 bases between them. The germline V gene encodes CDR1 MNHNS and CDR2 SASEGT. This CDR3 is CASSERADSYNSPLHF. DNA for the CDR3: TGTGCCAGCAGTGAAAGGGCAGACTCCTATAATTCACCCCTCCACTTT.

The CDR3 DNA reads TGTGCCTGGAGTGTAACAGGGTTGCACGAGCAGTACTTC. Protein: CAWSVTGLHEQYF. The chain couples TRBV30 to TRBJ2-7; TRBD1 is a possible D gene (6 bases). In germline, CDR1 is GTSNPN, CDR2 SVGIG (reference sequence). Trimming took 0 bases from V and 5 from J, leaving 11 bases between them. The CDR3 is made up of 13 amino acids. The full variable domain, rest sourced from reference TRBV30 and TRBJ2-7, is SQTIHQWPATLVQPVGSPLSLECTVEGTSNPNLYWYRQAAGRGLQLLFYSVGIGQISSEVPQNLSASRPQDRQFILSSKKLLLSDSGFYLCAWSVTGLHEQYFGPGTRLTVT.

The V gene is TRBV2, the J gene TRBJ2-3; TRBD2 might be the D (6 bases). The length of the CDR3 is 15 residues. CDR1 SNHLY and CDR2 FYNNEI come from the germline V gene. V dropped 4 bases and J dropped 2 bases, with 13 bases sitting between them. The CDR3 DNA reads TGTGCCAGCAGTGCAACTAGCAGTCTCACAGATACGCAGTATTTT. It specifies CASSATSSLTDTQYF.

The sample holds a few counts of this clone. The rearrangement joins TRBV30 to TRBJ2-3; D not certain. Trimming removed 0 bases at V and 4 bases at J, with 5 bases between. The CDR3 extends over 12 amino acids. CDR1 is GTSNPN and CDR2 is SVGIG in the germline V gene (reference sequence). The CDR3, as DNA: TGTGCCTGGAGTGTAATGGCAGATACGCAGTATTTT. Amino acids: CAWSVMADTQYF.

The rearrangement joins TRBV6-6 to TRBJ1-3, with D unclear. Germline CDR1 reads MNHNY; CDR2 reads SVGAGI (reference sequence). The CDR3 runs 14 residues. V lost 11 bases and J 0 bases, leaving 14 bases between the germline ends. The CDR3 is CAGKPGGSGNTIYF. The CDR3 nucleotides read TGTGCCGGGAAACCGGGTGGCTCTGGAAACACCATATATTTT.

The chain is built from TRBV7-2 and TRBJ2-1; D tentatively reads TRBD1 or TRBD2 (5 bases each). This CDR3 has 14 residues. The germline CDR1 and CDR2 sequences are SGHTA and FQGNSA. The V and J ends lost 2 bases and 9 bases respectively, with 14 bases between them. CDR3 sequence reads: CASSLLGAYAEQFF. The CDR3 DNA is TGTGCCAGCAGCTTACTCGGGGCGTACGCTGAGCAGTTCTTC.

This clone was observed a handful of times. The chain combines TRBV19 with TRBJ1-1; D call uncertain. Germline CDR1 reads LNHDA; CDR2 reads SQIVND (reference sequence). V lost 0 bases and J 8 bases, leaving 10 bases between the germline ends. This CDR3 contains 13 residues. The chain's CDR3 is CASSIDTMSEAFF. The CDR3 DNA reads TGTGCCAGTAGTATAGACACCATGTCAGAAGCTTTCTTT. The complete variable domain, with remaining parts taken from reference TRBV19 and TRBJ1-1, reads DGGITQSPKYLFRKEGQNVTLSCEQNLNHDAMYWYRQDPGQGLRLIYYSQIVNDFQKGDIAEGYSVSREKKESFPLTVTSAQKNPTAFYLCASSIDTMSEAFFGQGTRLTVV.

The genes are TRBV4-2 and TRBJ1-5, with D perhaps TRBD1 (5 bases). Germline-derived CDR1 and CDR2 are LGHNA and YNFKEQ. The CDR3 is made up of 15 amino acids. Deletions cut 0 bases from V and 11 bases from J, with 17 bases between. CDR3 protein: CASSQDEEGSLAQHF. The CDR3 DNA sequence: TGTGCCAGCAGCCAAGATGAAGAGGGGTCATTGGCCCAGCATTTT.

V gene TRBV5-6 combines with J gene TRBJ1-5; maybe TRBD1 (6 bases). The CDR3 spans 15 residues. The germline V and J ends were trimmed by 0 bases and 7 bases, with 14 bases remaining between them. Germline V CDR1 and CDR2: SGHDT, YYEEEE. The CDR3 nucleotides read TGTGCCAGCAGCTTGGCCCTCGGGGGCGGGCAGCCCCAGCATTTT. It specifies CASSLALGGGQPQHF.

The CDR3 bases are TGTGCCAGTAGTTATCGGACAGGCCAAGAGACCCAGTACTTC. Its protein product is CASSYRTGQETQYF. The chain carries TRBV19 and TRBJ2-5; TRBD1 agrees at 7 bases. With 5 bases clipped from V and 1 base from J, the junction kept 4 bases outside the gene matches. Germline V lookup: CDR1 LNHDA, CDR2 SQIVND (reference sequence). The CDR3 is made up of 14 amino acids.

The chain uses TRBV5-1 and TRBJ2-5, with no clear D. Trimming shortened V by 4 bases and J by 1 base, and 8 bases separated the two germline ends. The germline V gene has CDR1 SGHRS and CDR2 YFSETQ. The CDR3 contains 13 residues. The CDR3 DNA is TGCGCCAGCAGCCCATGGAGCCAAGAGACCCAGTACTTC. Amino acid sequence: CASSPWSQETQYF.

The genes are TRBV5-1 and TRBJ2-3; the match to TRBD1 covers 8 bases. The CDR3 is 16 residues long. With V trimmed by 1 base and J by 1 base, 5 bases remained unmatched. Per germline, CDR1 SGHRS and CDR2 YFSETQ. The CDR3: CASSLIGRGRTDTQYF. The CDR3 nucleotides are TGCGCCAGCAGCTTGATTGGCAGGGGGCGCACAGATACGCAGTATTTT.

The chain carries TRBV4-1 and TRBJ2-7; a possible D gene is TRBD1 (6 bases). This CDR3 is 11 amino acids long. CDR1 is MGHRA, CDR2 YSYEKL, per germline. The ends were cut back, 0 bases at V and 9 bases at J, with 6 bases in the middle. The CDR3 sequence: CASSQEGGQYF. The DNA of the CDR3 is TGCGCCAGCAGCCAAGAAGGGGGGCAGTACTTC.

The CDR3 protein is CASSYLTDPSGTEAFF. The DNA of the CDR3 is TGTGCCAGCAGTTACCTCACCGATCCGTCGGGAACTGAAGCTTTCTTT. J is TRBJ1-1 and V is TRBV6-5; D uncertain. V was clipped by 2 bases and J by 5 bases, with 18 bases between them. Germline CDR1 is MNHEY and CDR2 is SVGAGI. This CDR3 contains 16 residues.

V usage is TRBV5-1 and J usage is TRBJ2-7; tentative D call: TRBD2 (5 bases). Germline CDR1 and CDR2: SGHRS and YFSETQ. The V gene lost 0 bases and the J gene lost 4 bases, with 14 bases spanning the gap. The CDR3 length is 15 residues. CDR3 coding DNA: TGCGCCAGCAGCTTGGACCTAGCAACTGCATACGAGCAGTACTTC. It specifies CASSLDLATAYEQYF.

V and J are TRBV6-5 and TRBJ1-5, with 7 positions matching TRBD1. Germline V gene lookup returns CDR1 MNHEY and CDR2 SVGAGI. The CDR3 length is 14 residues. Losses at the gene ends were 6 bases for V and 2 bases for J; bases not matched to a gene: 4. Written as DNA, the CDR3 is TGTGCCAGCAGCCCTGGGACAGGCAATCAGCCCCAGCATTTT. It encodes CASSPGTGNQPQHF.

The chain's CDR3 is CAWSDRDETQYF. The CDR3 coding sequence is TGTGCCTGGAGTGATAGGGACGAGACCCAGTACTTC. The chain joins TRBV30 to TRBJ2-5; D may correspond to TRBD1 or TRBD2 (5 bases each). The CDR3 covers 12 residues. The germline gives CDR1 GTSNPN, CDR2 SVGIG (reference sequence). V lost 1 base to trimming and J lost 5 bases, with 8 bases between them.